The T cell receptor (beta chain) under discussion was sequenced for a study of T cells in Graves' hyperthyroidism and ophthalmopathy. This clonotype has ten or more counts. Germline CDR1 and CDR2: MNHNY and SVGAGI (reference sequence). Trimming took 0 bases from V and 0 from J, leaving 8 bases between them. CDR3 length equals 15 residues. RNA transcripts gave rise to amplified TCR beta CDR3 regions. Using the HTBI primer set, a first-round RT-PCR was run on the TCR CDR3. TCRdb fed the multiplex PCR reads into MiXCR, producing one record per CDR3 protein. The data hold around 720,000 distinct CDR3 sequences, with approximately 40% observed a single time.

Material: blood. V is TRBV6-6 and J is TRBJ1-1; a possible D gene is TRBD1 (5 bases). This clonotype was obtained from a woman between 35 and 50 years old with Graves' hyperthyroidism. The CDR3 sequence: CASSYSPRVNTEAFF. CDR3 coding DNA: TGTGCCAGCAGTTACTCTCCCAGGGTGAACACTGAAGCTTTCTTT.